A selection of T cell receptor beta chains follows, all from one sample in a study of long-term antiretroviral therapy in people with HIV. Clones were sequenced by immunoSEQ multiplex PCR, and TCRdb holds only the in-frame ones, with some missing. This sample has some 11,000 clones; around 77% occur once, and the top ten carry more than 9%. This sample comprised unsorted PBMCs, obtained 0.8 years before starting antiretroviral therapy. The origin of the receptors is a woman aged 40-49 years with HIV. Both conserved end residues are part of each CDR3. D genes are given only for firm matches. Clone size, where shown, is once, few, many, or a class for clones that have expanded.

V gene: TRBV9
D gene: TRBD1
clone size: -
J gene: TRBJ2-1
CDR3 protein: CASSVGDRGDEQFF
CDR3 DNA: TGTGCCAGCAGCGTGGGGGACAGGGGCGATGAGCAGTTCTTC

V gene: TRBV6-1
D gene: -
clone size: -
J gene: TRBJ1-2
CDR3 protein: CASSRAPNYGYTF
CDR3 DNA: TGTGCCAGCTCCAGGGCCCCTAACTATGGCTACACCTTC

V gene: TRBV6-5
D gene: -
clone size: -
J gene: TRBJ1-5
CDR3 protein: CASSRGSNQPQHF
CDR3 DNA: TGTGCCAGCAGTAGGGGTAGCAATCAGCCCCAGCATTTT

V gene: TRBV19
D gene: -
clone size: -
J gene: TRBJ1-1
CDR3 protein: CASSIHQYTEAFF
CDR3 DNA: TGTGCCAGTAGTATACACCAGTACACTGAAGCTTTCTTT

V gene: TRBV10-3
D gene: TRBD2
clone size: -
J gene: TRBJ2-1
CDR3 protein: CAISGGLDNEQFF
CDR3 DNA: TGTGCCATCAGCGGGGGACTAGATAATGAGCAGTTCTTC

V gene: TRBV6-5
D gene: -
clone size: -
J gene: TRBJ2-3
CDR3 protein: CASSYSWGGLEDTQYF
CDR3 DNA: TGTGCCAGCAGTTACTCGTGGGGCGGTTTAGAGGATACGCAGTATTTT

V gene: TRBV2
D gene: TRBD1
clone size: -
J gene: TRBJ2-5
CDR3 protein: CASRPDRGHRETQYF
CDR3 DNA: TGTGCCAGCAGGCCAGACAGGGGGCATAGGGAGACCCAGTACTTC

V gene: TRBV7-2
D gene: -
clone size: -
J gene: TRBJ2-3
CDR3 protein: CASSHKDMRETSTDTQYF
CDR3 DNA: TGTGCCAGCAGTCATAAAGACATGCGGGAAACTAGCACAGATACGCAGTATTTT

V gene: TRBV28
D gene: TRBD2
clone size: -
J gene: TRBJ2-2
CDR3 protein: CASSFIPRGGSGGTGELFF
CDR3 DNA: TGTGCCAGCAGTTTCATTCCGCGGGGCGGGAGCGGTGGGACCGGGGAGCTGTTTTTT

V gene: TRBV6-4
D gene: -
clone size: -
J gene: TRBJ1-5
CDR3 protein: CASSDSIGVQDHQPQHF
CDR3 DNA: TGTGCCAGCAGTGACTCGATTGGCGTTCAGGATCATCAGCCCCAGCATTTT

V gene: TRBV27
D gene: -
clone size: -
J gene: TRBJ1-1
CDR3 protein: CASSADPRTEAFF
CDR3 DNA: TGTGCCAGCAGTGCGGACCCCCGCACTGAAGCTTTCTTT

V gene: TRBV28
D gene: -
clone size: -
J gene: TRBJ2-6
CDR3 protein: CASSPGLLVGETPGANVLTF
CDR3 DNA: TGTGCCAGCAGTCCCGGCCTATTAGTCGGGGAGACTCCTGGGGCCAACGTCCTGACTTTC

V gene: TRBV7-7
D gene: TRBD2
clone size: -
J gene: TRBJ2-1
CDR3 protein: CASSLGLAEDNEQFF
CDR3 DNA: TGTGCTAGCAGCTTAGGCCTAGCGGAGGACAATGAGCAGTTCTTC

V gene: TRBV9
D gene: TRBD2
clone size: -
J gene: TRBJ2-1
CDR3 protein: CASSVVSSGVYNEQFF
CDR3 DNA: TGTGCCAGCAGCGTAGTTTCTAGCGGGGTCTACAATGAGCAGTTCTTC

V gene: TRBV4-2
D gene: -
clone size: -
J gene: TRBJ2-1
CDR3 protein: CASSQRLGLIGYNEQFF
CDR3 DNA: TGTGCCAGCAGCCAGAGGCTGGGTTTAATAGGGTACAATGAGCAGTTCTTC

V gene: TRBV9
D gene: -
clone size: -
J gene: TRBJ2-3
CDR3 protein: CASSVGGSYTDTQYF
CDR3 DNA: TGTGCCAGCAGCGTCGGTGGGAGCTACACAGATACGCAGTATTTT

V gene: TRBV5-6
D gene: -
clone size: -
J gene: TRBJ1-1
CDR3 protein: CASSPPVRGNTEAFF
CDR3 DNA: TGTGCCAGCAGCCCACCAGTTCGGGGGAACACTGAAGCTTTCTTT

V gene: TRBV2
D gene: -
clone size: -
J gene: TRBJ2-5
CDR3 protein: CASKEEETQYF
CDR3 DNA: TGTGCCAGCAAGGAGGAAGAGACCCAGTACTTC

V gene: TRBV2
D gene: -
clone size: few
J gene: TRBJ1-4
CDR3 protein: CASSSTGPNEKLFF
CDR3 DNA: TGTGCCAGCAGCAGCACAGGGCCCAATGAAAAACTGTTTTTT

V gene: TRBV4-1
D gene: -
clone size: once
J gene: TRBJ2-5
CDR3 protein: CASSQWLQETQYF
CDR3 DNA: TGCGCCAGCAGCCAATGGTTGCAAGAGACCCAGTACTTC

V gene: TRBV5-1
D gene: TRBD2
clone size: -
J gene: TRBJ2-2
CDR3 protein: CASIEGGTGELFF
CDR3 DNA: TGCGCCAGCATTGAGGGAGGGACCGGGGAGCTGTTTTTT

V gene: TRBV18
D gene: -
clone size: -
J gene: TRBJ2-1
CDR3 protein: CASSPSQGAYNEQFF
CDR3 DNA: TGTGCCAGCTCACCCTCCCAGGGTGCATACAATGAGCAGTTCTTC

V gene: TRBV5-4
D gene: -
clone size: -
J gene: TRBJ2-7
CDR3 protein: CASSLGQGIYEQYF
CDR3 DNA: TGTGCCAGCAGCTTGGGGCAGGGGATCTACGAGCAGTACTTC

V gene: TRBV25-1
D gene: TRBD1
clone size: -
J gene: TRBJ2-2
CDR3 protein: CASSPDRGPTGELFF
CDR3 DNA: TGTGCCAGCAGCCCTGACAGGGGGCCGACCGGGGAGCTGTTTTTT

V gene: TRBV10-3
D gene: TRBD1
clone size: large
J gene: TRBJ2-7
CDR3 protein: CAISELAGTGSNEQYF
CDR3 DNA: TGTGCCATCAGTGAGTTGGCCGGGACAGGGTCCAACGAGCAGTACTTC

V gene: TRBV4-1
D gene: TRBD1
clone size: -
J gene: TRBJ2-5
CDR3 protein: CASSHGTGSVQETQYF
CDR3 DNA: TGCGCCAGCAGCCATGGGACAGGGAGCGTACAAGAGACCCAGTACTTC

V gene: TRBV28
D gene: TRBD1
clone size: -
J gene: TRBJ1-1
CDR3 protein: CASSFLGQGGTEAFF
CDR3 DNA: TGTGCCAGCAGTTTTTTAGGACAGGGCGGCACTGAAGCTTTCTTT

V gene: TRBV6-1
D gene: TRBD1
clone size: once
J gene: TRBJ2-1
CDR3 protein: CASSEAPTGANEQFF
CDR3 DNA: TGTGCCAGCAGTGAAGCCCCGACAGGGGCCAATGAGCAGTTCTTC

V gene: TRBV28
D gene: TRBD2
clone size: -
J gene: TRBJ2-7
CDR3 protein: CASSLSGTSGDYEQYF
CDR3 DNA: TGTGCCAGCAGTTTATCGGGGACTAGCGGAGATTACGAGCAGTACTTC

V gene: TRBV7-9
D gene: TRBD2
clone size: -
J gene: TRBJ2-1
CDR3 protein: CASSPTSGRSSSEQFF
CDR3 DNA: TGTGCCAGCAGCCCCACGAGCGGGAGGTCTTCCAGTGAGCAGTTCTTC

V gene: TRBV14
D gene: TRBD2
clone size: -
J gene: TRBJ2-3
CDR3 protein: CASSAPLAGVTDTQYF
CDR3 DNA: TGTGCCAGCAGCGCGCCTTTAGCGGGAGTCACAGATACGCAGTATTTT

V gene: TRBV19
D gene: -
clone size: -
J gene: TRBJ2-4
CDR3 protein: CASTPGLAKNIQYF
CDR3 DNA: TGTGCCAGTACCCCGGGGTTAGCCAAAAACATTCAGTACTTC

V gene: TRBV5-1
D gene: -
clone size: -
J gene: TRBJ2-6
CDR3 protein: CASSLWDSGANVLTF
CDR3 DNA: TGCGCCAGCAGCCTATGGGACTCTGGGGCCAACGTCCTGACTTTC

V gene: TRBV19
D gene: -
clone size: -
J gene: TRBJ1-1
CDR3 protein: CASNWGGEAFF
CDR3 DNA: TGTGCCAGTAATTGGGGGGGTGAAGCTTTCTTT

V gene: TRBV7-9
D gene: TRBD1
clone size: -
J gene: TRBJ1-1
CDR3 protein: CASIRGDTEAFF
CDR3 DNA: TGTGCCAGCATCAGGGGGGATACTGAAGCTTTCTTT

V gene: TRBV6-6
D gene: -
clone size: -
J gene: TRBJ1-1
CDR3 protein: CASSYSGGYRNTEAFF
CDR3 DNA: TGTGCCAGCAGTTACTCGGGGGGGTATCGGAACACTGAAGCTTTCTTT

V gene: TRBV7-8
D gene: TRBD1
clone size: -
J gene: TRBJ2-2
CDR3 protein: CASSSVGQGPNTGELFF
CDR3 DNA: TGTGCCAGCAGCTCAGTGGGACAGGGGCCGAACACCGGGGAGCTGTTTTTT

V gene: TRBV28
D gene: -
clone size: -
J gene: TRBJ1-1
CDR3 protein: CASSFLNKEEAFF
CDR3 DNA: TGTGCCAGCAGTTTTCTGAATAAGGAAGAAGCTTTCTTT

V gene: TRBV28
D gene: TRBD1
clone size: -
J gene: TRBJ2-7
CDR3 protein: CASSQRRDSSYEQYF
CDR3 DNA: TGTGCCAGCAGTCAACGACGGGACAGCTCCTACGAGCAGTACTTC

V gene: TRBV7-6
D gene: -
clone size: -
J gene: TRBJ2-7
CDR3 protein: CASSSLTRDEQYF
CDR3 DNA: TGTGCCAGCAGCTCCCTCACCCGCGACGAGCAGTACTTC

V gene: TRBV9
D gene: TRBD2
clone size: -
J gene: TRBJ2-1
CDR3 protein: CASSDGTSGSLPYNEQFF
CDR3 DNA: TGTGCCAGCAGCGACGGGACTAGCGGGAGCTTGCCCTACAATGAGCAGTTCTTC

V gene: TRBV5-1
D gene: -
clone size: few
J gene: TRBJ2-7
CDR3 protein: CASSLTLTGEQYF
CDR3 DNA: TGCGCCAGCAGCTTGACATTAACGGGCGAGCAGTACTTC

V gene: TRBV19
D gene: TRBD2
clone size: -
J gene: TRBJ2-5
CDR3 protein: CASSMRGELAFLETQYF
CDR3 DNA: TGTGCCAGTAGTATGAGGGGAGAACTAGCGTTTTTGGAGACCCAGTACTTC

V gene: TRBV5-6
D gene: -
clone size: -
J gene: TRBJ2-5
CDR3 protein: CASSLGGRGETQYF
CDR3 DNA: TGTGCCAGCAGCTTGGGGGGGCGCGGGGAGACCCAGTACTTC

V gene: TRBV18
D gene: -
clone size: -
J gene: TRBJ1-1
CDR3 protein: CASSGRVNTEAFF
CDR3 DNA: TGTGCCAGCTCCGGGCGGGTGAACACTGAAGCTTTCTTT

V gene: TRBV7-9
D gene: -
clone size: few
J gene: TRBJ1-2
CDR3 protein: CASSLEASGGYTF
CDR3 DNA: TGTGCCAGCAGCTTAGAAGCCAGCGGGGGCTACACCTTC

V gene: TRBV27
D gene: -
clone size: -
J gene: TRBJ2-5
CDR3 protein: CASLGMGQETQYF
CDR3 DNA: TGTGCCAGCCTGGGTATGGGCCAAGAGACCCAGTACTTC

V gene: TRBV21-1
D gene: -
clone size: few
J gene: TRBJ2-7
CDR3 protein: CASSKGPTARVVFAEQYF
CDR3 DNA: TGTGCCAGCAGCAAAGGCCCGACGGCTAGAGTGGTGTTTGCCGAGCAGTACTTC

V gene: TRBV28
D gene: -
clone size: -
J gene: TRBJ2-7
CDR3 protein: CATRRGSSYEQYF
CDR3 DNA: TGTGCCACCCGGCGGGGTAGCTCCTACGAGCAGTACTTC

V gene: TRBV6-6
D gene: TRBD1
clone size: -
J gene: TRBJ1-4
CDR3 protein: CASSDRGGDEKLFF
CDR3 DNA: TGTGCCAGCAGCGACAGGGGGGGAGATGAAAAACTGTTTTTT

V gene: TRBV5-1
D gene: TRBD1
clone size: -
J gene: TRBJ1-1
CDR3 protein: CASSLLTGEAFF
CDR3 DNA: TGCGCCAGCAGCTTACTGACAGGGGAAGCTTTCTTT

V gene: TRBV7-8
D gene: -
clone size: -
J gene: TRBJ1-1
CDR3 protein: CASSLVDPLEAFF
CDR3 DNA: TGTGCCAGCAGCTTGGTGGATCCCCTTGAAGCTTTCTTT

V gene: TRBV6-1
D gene: -
clone size: -
J gene: TRBJ2-7
CDR3 protein: CASSEQTTYEQYF
CDR3 DNA: TGTGCCAGCAGTGAACAGACTACCTACGAGCAGTACTTC

V gene: TRBV5-4
D gene: TRBD1
clone size: -
J gene: TRBJ2-1
CDR3 protein: CASSLGDSLYNEQFF
CDR3 DNA: TGTGCCAGCAGCTTAGGGGACAGTCTCTACAATGAGCAGTTCTTC

V gene: TRBV9
D gene: -
clone size: -
J gene: TRBJ2-1
CDR3 protein: CASSVGERQFF
CDR3 DNA: TGTGCCAGCAGCGTGGGAGAAAGACAGTTCTTC

V gene: TRBV19
D gene: -
clone size: -
J gene: TRBJ1-1
CDR3 protein: CASSKNTEAFF
CDR3 DNA: TGTGCCAGTAGTAAGAACACTGAAGCTTTCTTT

V gene: TRBV19
D gene: TRBD2
clone size: -
J gene: TRBJ2-7
CDR3 protein: CASSETSGAYEQYF
CDR3 DNA: TGTGCCAGTAGTGAGACTAGCGGAGCCTACGAGCAGTACTTC

V gene: TRBV29-1
D gene: -
clone size: -
J gene: TRBJ2-1
CDR3 protein: CSVEGIGPGTFF
CDR3 DNA: TGCAGCGTTGAAGGTATAGGCCCCGGAACGTTCTTC

V gene: TRBV5-1
D gene: TRBD1
clone size: -
J gene: TRBJ2-7
CDR3 protein: CASSVGTGAYEQYF
CDR3 DNA: TGCGCCAGCAGCGTTGGGACAGGGGCGTACGAGCAGTACTTC